The next 27 T cell receptor beta chains were all read from a single sample in a study of Ad26.COV2.S vaccination and SARS-CoV-2 variants. Specified treatment: about 20 received Ad26.COV2.S at low or high dose, single or two shots; about five received placebo; per-sample allocation not given. Day 63 after the first vaccine or placebo injection was the time point for sampling. The method was immunoSEQ multiplex PCR; TCRdb's version includes in-frame clones alone and lacks a portion of them. The sample yields under 600,000 clones, about nine tenths seen once. The sequences come from peripheral blood, collected in a trial of Ad26.COV2.S vaccine versus placebo. These receptors came from a person between 18 and 65 years old who received the Ad26.COV2.S COVID-19 vaccine or a placebo.

The chain combines TRBV7-9 with TRBJ1-1; the match to TRBD1 covers 10 bases. The CDR3 covers 17 residues. The V segment lost 4 bases and the J segment 5 bases; nucleotides outside the gene matches: 13. The germline gives CDR1 SEHNR, CDR2 FQNEAQ (reference sequence). The chain's CDR3 is CASSSLGWDRGRTEAFF. In DNA form, the CDR3 reads TGTGCCAGCAGCTCCCTGGGCTGGGACAGGGGAAGAACTGAAGCTTTCTTT.

The genes are TRBV7-9 and TRBJ2-5, with 9 positions matching TRBD2. There are 16 residues in the CDR3. Germline V gene lookup returns CDR1 SEHNR and CDR2 FQNEAQ (reference sequence). With V trimmed by 1 base and J by 5 bases, 8 bases remained unmatched. The CDR3 region is CASSLGRTSVGETQYF. The CDR3 coding sequence is TGTGCCAGCAGCTTAGGTCGGACTAGCGTTGGGGAGACCCAGTACTTC.

This clone was picked up a small number of times. The rearrangement links TRBV3-1 (or the pseudogene TRBV3-2) to TRBJ2-7; D is ambiguous. The ends were cut back, 1 base at V and 6 bases at J, with 10 bases in the middle. Per germline, CDR1 LGHDT and CDR2 YNNKEL (reference sequence). The CDR3 totals 13 residues. CDR3 residues: CASSQVEGGEQYF. Written as DNA, the CDR3 is TGTGCCAGCAGCCAAGTAGAAGGCGGCGAGCAGTACTTC.

The genes are TRBV19 and TRBJ2-1; D uncertain. The CDR3 covers 13 residues. Trimming removed 5 bases from V and 3 bases from J, with 8 bases in between. Germline values: CDR1 LNHDA, CDR2 SQIVND (reference sequence). The CDR3 reads CASSWVDYNEQFF. The CDR3 DNA reads TGTGCCAGTAGTTGGGTGGACTACAATGAGCAGTTCTTC.

The chain links TRBV11-1 to TRBJ2-6; D unclear. V dropped 3 bases and J dropped 9 bases, with 12 bases sitting between them. Germline lookup yields CDR1 SGHAT and CDR2 FQDESV (reference sequence). The CDR3 contains 14 residues. The CDR3 loop reads CASSFSLGGNVLTF. CDR3 DNA sequence: TGTGCCAGCAGCTTTTCACTTGGTGGCAACGTCCTGACTTTC.

The chain employs TRBV10-1 and TRBJ2-1; D possibly corresponds to TRBD2 (5 bases). The germline V gene encodes CDR1 WNHNN and CDR2 SYGVQD (reference sequence). Trimming left V 4 bases short and J 7 bases short, with 20 bases between. This CDR3 is 16 amino acids long. The CDR3 loop reads CASSGLRLAIGNEQFF. The DNA of the CDR3 is TGCGCCAGCAGTGGGCTGCGGCTAGCAATCGGAAATGAGCAGTTCTTC.

The chain carries TRBV18 and TRBJ2-2; TRBD2 matches 15 bases. Germline CDR1 KGHSH, CDR2 LQKENI. After removal of 2 bases from V and 2 bases from J, the junction contained 3 bases not matched to a gene. The CDR3 spans 18 residues. CDR3 region: CASSPGLAGGINTGELFF. The CDR3 region has the DNA TGTGCCAGCTCACCAGGACTAGCGGGGGGGATCAACACCGGGGAGCTGTTTTTT.

The chain carries TRBV29-1 and TRBJ2-1, with 8 positions matching TRBD2. The CDR3 loop spans 13 amino acids. The J segment lost 6 bases and the V segment lost 5 bases, leaving 6 bases of the junction unmatched. Germline CDR1 reads SQVTM; CDR2 reads ANQGSEA. The DNA for the CDR3 is TGCAGCGTTCCGGGACTAGAGTCCAATGAGCAGTTCTTC. This codes for CSVPGLESNEQFF.

This chain joins TRBV6-5 and TRBJ1-2, with D uncertain. The V gene's germline CDR1 is MNHEY and CDR2 SVGAGI. Trimming cost V 6 bases and J 1 base, with 15 bases left between them. This CDR3 region has 15 residues. The CDR3 is CASRRSPYLNYGYTF. The CDR3, as DNA: TGTGCCAGCAGGCGGAGTCCCTACCTTAACTATGGCTACACCTTC.

J is TRBJ2-3 and V is TRBV5-5; 7 bases match TRBD2. Germline values: CDR1 SGHKS, CDR2 YYEKEE (reference sequence). V lost 2 bases, J lost 6 bases, and 6 bases stayed unmatched. The CDR3 totals 14 residues. CDR3 in amino acids: CASSFRTSADTQYF. CDR3 bases: TGTGCCAGCAGCTTTCGGACTAGTGCCGATACGCAGTATTTT.

CDR3 DNA: TGTGCCAGCAGCTTGCTAGGAACCTACGAGCAGTACTTC. Amino acid sequence: CASSLLGTYEQYF. V and J are TRBV5-8 and TRBJ2-7; no clear D gene. This CDR3 contains 13 residues. Trimming removed 1 base at V and 2 bases at J, with 7 bases between. Germline CDR1 is SGHTS and CDR2 is YDEGEE.

V gene TRBV10-3 combines with J gene TRBJ1-2; D is undetermined. Trimming left V 6 bases short and J 8 bases short, with 19 bases between. This CDR3 spans 14 amino acids. Germline CDR1 is ENHRY and CDR2 is SYGVKD. CDR3 coding DNA: TGTGCCATCAGAGCCCCAGGTACTTTGAGCGGCTACACCTTC. It encodes CAIRAPGTLSGYTF.

The CDR3 loop reads CASSLVGVTGRNQETQYF. Written as DNA, the CDR3 is TGTGCCAGCAGCTTAGTTGGGGTGACAGGGAGGAATCAAGAGACCCAGTACTTC. The chain recombines TRBV7-9 with TRBJ2-5; tentative D call: TRBD1 (7 bases). V shed 1 base and J shed 2 bases, with 20 bases lying between them. Germline-derived CDR1 and CDR2 are SEHNR and FQNEAQ (reference sequence). The CDR3 loop spans 18 amino acids.

The chain links TRBV4-1 to TRBJ1-1; tentatively, D is TRBD1 (5 bases). Germline CDR1 is MGHRA and CDR2 is YSYEKL. This CDR3 contains 16 residues. Trimming took off 1 base at V and 7 bases at J, with 19 bases between the two ends. The CDR3 nucleotides read TGCGCCAGCAGCCAAGCCGCGGTAAAGGGGATGGGTGAAGCTTTCTTT. It codes for CASSQAAVKGMGEAFF.

The table lists this clone with a count of one. This rearrangement joins TRBV27 to TRBJ2-1, with 12 bases that match TRBD2. Per germline, CDR1 MNHEY and CDR2 SMNVEV (reference sequence). CDR3 length: 15 amino acids. Trimming at V came to 4 bases and at J to 12 bases, leaving 10 bases not matched to a gene. The DNA of the CDR3 is TGTGCCAGCAGTTGGGCTAGCGGGGGGGCTCAGGCGCAGTTCTTC. Translation gives CASSWASGGAQAQFF.

The chain carries TRBV28 and TRBJ1-2, with 8 bases aligning to TRBD1. The V segment lost 3 bases and the J segment 5 bases; nucleotides outside the gene matches: 5. This CDR3 spans 14 amino acids. Germline assignment: CDR1 MDHEN and CDR2 SYDVKM. The DNA for the CDR3 is TGTGCCAGCAGTTTGGACAGGGTACGGTATGGCTACACCTTC. Translation gives CASSLDRVRYGYTF.

The chain employs TRBV3-1 (or the pseudogene TRBV3-2) and TRBJ2-3; 9 bases agree with TRBD2. Germline lookup yields CDR1 LGHDT and CDR2 YNNKEL (reference sequence). Trimming at V came to 5 bases and at J to 2 bases, leaving 8 bases not matched to a gene. The CDR3 totals 16 residues. The CDR3 is CASSWGSGGHTDTQYF. CDR3 sequence (DNA): TGTGCCAGCAGCTGGGGTAGCGGGGGCCACACAGATACGCAGTATTTT.

The chain has TRBV2 and TRBJ2-5, with D perhaps being TRBD1 or TRBD2 (5 bases each). The germline gives CDR1 SNHLY, CDR2 FYNNEI. V lost 3 bases, J lost 4 bases, and 15 bases lay in between. This CDR3 has 15 residues. The CDR3 loop reads CASSELARVGETQYF. In DNA form, the CDR3 reads TGTGCCAGCAGTGAGCTAGCCAGGGTGGGAGAGACCCAGTACTTC.

The genes are TRBV25-1 and TRBJ1-4, with TRBD1 matching over 12 bases. The CDR3 covers 15 residues. With 1 base clipped from V and 10 bases from J, the junction kept 4 bases outside the gene matches. Germline V gene sequence: CDR1 MGHDK, CDR2 SYGVNS. DNA of the CDR3: TGTGCCAGCAGTGAATCCGGGACAGGGGGCGGAAAACTGTTTTTT. This translates into CASSESGTGGGKLFF.

This chain uses TRBV20-1 with TRBJ2-1; maybe TRBD2 (5 bases). The CDR3 is 11 amino acids. V gave up 1 base and J gave up 15 bases, with 13 bases separating them. Germline V gene data show CDR1 as DFQATT and CDR2 as SNEGSKA (reference sequence). CDR3 residues: CSARGRTEGFF. The CDR3, as DNA: TGCAGTGCTAGAGGCAGGACTGAGGGGTTCTTC.

V usage is TRBV19 and J usage is TRBJ2-1; 9 nucleotides align to TRBD2. The CDR3 runs to 19 residues. The V and J ends lost 4 bases and 9 bases, in that order; junction bases with no gene match: 22. Germline-derived CDR1 and CDR2 are LNHDA and SQIVND (reference sequence). CDR3: CASSTRTQSSGTSRGEQFF. In DNA, the CDR3 is TGTGCCAGTAGTACTCGAACCCAATCTAGCGGGACTTCCCGGGGTGAGCAGTTCTTC. The whole variable domain, filled in from reference TRBV19 and TRBJ2-1, reads DGGITQSPKYLFRKEGQNVTLSCEQNLNHDAMYWYRQDPGQGLRLIYYSQIVNDFQKGDIAEGYSVSREKKESFPLTVTSAQKNPTAFYLCASSTRTQSSGTSRGEQFFGPGTRLTVL.

The count of this clone is one. The chain has TRBV5-4 and TRBJ2-5; either TRBD1 or TRBD2 may supply D (5 bases each). The CDR3 covers 16 residues. V was clipped by 5 bases and J by 2 bases, with 19 bases between them. Germline V gene lookup returns CDR1 SGHNT and CDR2 YYREEE (reference sequence). The CDR3 coding sequence is TGTGCCAGCAGATCCGGGACGCATGCCGTACAAGAGACCCAGTACTTC. Its translation is CASRSGTHAVQETQYF. The whole variable domain, remainder taken from reference TRBV5-4 and TRBJ2-5, is ETGVTQSPTHLIKTRGQQVTLRCSSQSGHNTVSWYQQALGQGPQFIFQYYREEENGRGNFPPRFSGLQFPNYSSELNVNALELDDSALYLCASRSGTHAVQETQYFGPGTRLLVL.

This chain joins TRBV9 and TRBJ2-1; 8 positions match TRBD1. CDR3 length equals 15 residues. After removal of 3 bases from V and 7 bases from J, the junction contained 9 bases not matched to a gene. CDR1 SGDLS and CDR2 YYNGEE come from the germline V gene. CDR3 DNA: TGTGCCAGCAGCGCGATACCTGGACAGGGTAATGAGCAGTTCTTC. Translating it yields CASSAIPGQGNEQFF.

This chain uses TRBV6-5 with TRBJ1-2, with TRBD1 identical over 7 bases. Germline V gene data show CDR1 as MNHEY and CDR2 as SVGAGI. The CDR3 has 14 residues. The V and J ends lost 5 bases and 5 bases, in that order; junction bases with no gene match: 8. The CDR3: CASSKTGLGYGYTF. CDR3 sequence (DNA): TGTGCCAGCAGTAAGACAGGGTTAGGGTATGGCTACACCTTC.

In its sample, this clone was seen a few times. The chain combines TRBV6-5 with TRBJ1-5; D perhaps matches TRBD1 (5 bases). V was cut by 0 bases and J by 3 bases, with 9 bases left in between. Germline loops: CDR1 MNHEY, CDR2 SVGAGI. The CDR3 is 15 amino acids. CDR3: CASSYSRGVNQPQHF. CDR3 coding DNA: TGTGCCAGCAGTTACTCACGGGGGGTCAATCAGCCCCAGCATTTT.

The gene calls are TRBV3-1 (or the pseudogene TRBV3-2) and TRBJ2-3, with 11 bases matching TRBD2. V dropped 1 base and J dropped 3; count of bases not matched to a gene: 12. Germline CDR1 and CDR2: LGHDT and YNNKEL (reference sequence). The CDR3 spans 19 residues. The CDR3 is CASSQGFIAGGPRTDTQYF. CDR3 nucleotide sequence: TGTGCCAGCAGCCAAGGCTTCATAGCGGGAGGGCCGCGAACAGATACGCAGTATTTT.

The chain carries TRBV4-2 and TRBJ2-7; D is unclear. CDR1 and CDR2 (germline): LGHNA, YNFKEQ. Trimming removed 1 base at V and 5 bases at J, with 9 bases between. This CDR3 is 13 amino acids long. CDR3 in amino acids: CASSQGTSNEQYF. The CDR3, as DNA: TGTGCCAGCAGCCAAGGCACATCGAACGAGCAGTACTTC.